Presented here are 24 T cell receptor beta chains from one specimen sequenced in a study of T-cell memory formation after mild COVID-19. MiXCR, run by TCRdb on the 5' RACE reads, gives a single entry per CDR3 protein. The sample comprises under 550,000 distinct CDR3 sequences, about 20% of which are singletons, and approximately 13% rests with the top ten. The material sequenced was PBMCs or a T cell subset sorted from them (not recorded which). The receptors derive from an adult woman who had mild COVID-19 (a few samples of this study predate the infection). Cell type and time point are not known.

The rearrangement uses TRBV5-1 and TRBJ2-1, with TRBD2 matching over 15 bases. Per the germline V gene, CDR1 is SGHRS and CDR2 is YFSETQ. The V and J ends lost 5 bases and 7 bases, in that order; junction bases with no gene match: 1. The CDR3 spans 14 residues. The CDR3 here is CASSGTSGGNEQFF. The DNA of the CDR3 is TGCGCCAGCAGTGGGACTAGCGGGGGGAATGAGCAGTTCTTC. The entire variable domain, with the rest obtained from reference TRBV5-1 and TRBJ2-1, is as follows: KAGVTQTPRYLIKTRGQQVTLSCSPISGHRSVSWYQQTPGQGLQFLFEYFSETQRNKGNFPGRFSGRQFSNSRSEMNVSTLELGDSALYLCASSGTSGGNEQFFGPGTRLTVL.

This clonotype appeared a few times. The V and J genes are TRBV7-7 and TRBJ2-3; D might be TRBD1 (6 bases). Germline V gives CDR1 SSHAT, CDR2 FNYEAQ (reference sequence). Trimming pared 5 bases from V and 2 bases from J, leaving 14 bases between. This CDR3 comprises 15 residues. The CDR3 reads CASSPTGTFTDTQYF. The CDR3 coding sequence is TGTGCCAGCAGCCCCACCGGGACATTCACAGATACGCAGTATTTT. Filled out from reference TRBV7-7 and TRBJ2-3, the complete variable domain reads GAGVSQSPRYKVTKRGQDVTLRCDPISSHATLYWYQQALGQGPEFLTYFNYEAQPDKSGLPSDRFSAERPEGSISTLTIQRTEQRDSAMYRCASSPTGTFTDTQYFGPGTRLTVL.

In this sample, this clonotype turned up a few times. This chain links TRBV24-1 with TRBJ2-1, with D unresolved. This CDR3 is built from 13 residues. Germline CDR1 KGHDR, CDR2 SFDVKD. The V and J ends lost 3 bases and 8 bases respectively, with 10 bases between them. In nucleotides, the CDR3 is TGTGCCACCAGTGATGCTATTATTGATGAGCAGTTCTTC. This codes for CATSDAIIDEQFF.

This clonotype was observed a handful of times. The CDR3 region is CASSLGASSYEQYF. The CDR3, as DNA: TGTGCCAGCAGCTTAGGGGCTAGCTCCTACGAGCAGTACTTC. The chain has TRBV7-2 and TRBJ2-7, with D unclear. Trimming pared 1 base from V and 0 bases from J, leaving 7 bases between. The CDR3 totals 14 residues. Germline V gives CDR1 SGHTA, CDR2 FQGNSA.

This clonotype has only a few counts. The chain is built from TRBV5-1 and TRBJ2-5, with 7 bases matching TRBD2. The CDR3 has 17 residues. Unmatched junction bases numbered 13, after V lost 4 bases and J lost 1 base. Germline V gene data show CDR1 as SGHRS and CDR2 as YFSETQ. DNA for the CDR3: TGCGCCAGCAGCCCCGTGGAGCTAGCGGTGCTCCAAGAGACCCAGTACTTC. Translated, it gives CASSPVELAVLQETQYF.

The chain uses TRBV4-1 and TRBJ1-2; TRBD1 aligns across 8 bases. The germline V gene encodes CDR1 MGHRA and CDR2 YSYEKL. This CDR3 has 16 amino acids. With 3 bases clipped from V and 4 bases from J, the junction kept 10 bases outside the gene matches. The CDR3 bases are TGCGCCAGCAGCCAGCAAGCTAGCGACAGGGGCTATGGCTACACCTTC. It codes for CASSQQASDRGYGYTF.

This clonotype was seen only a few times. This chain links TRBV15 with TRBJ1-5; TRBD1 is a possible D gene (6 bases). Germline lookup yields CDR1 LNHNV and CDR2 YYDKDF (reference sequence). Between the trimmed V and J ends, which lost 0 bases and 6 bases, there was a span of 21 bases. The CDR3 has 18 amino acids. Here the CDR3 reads CATSREGKNRDVGQPQHF. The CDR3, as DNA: TGTGCCACCAGCAGAGAGGGGAAAAACAGGGACGTCGGTCAGCCCCAGCATTTT.

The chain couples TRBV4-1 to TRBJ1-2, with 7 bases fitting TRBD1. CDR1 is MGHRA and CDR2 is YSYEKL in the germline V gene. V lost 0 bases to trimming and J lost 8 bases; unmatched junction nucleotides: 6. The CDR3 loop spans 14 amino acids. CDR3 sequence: CASSQESTGSGYTF. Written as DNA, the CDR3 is TGCGCCAGCAGCCAAGAGTCGACAGGGTCCGGCTACACCTTC.

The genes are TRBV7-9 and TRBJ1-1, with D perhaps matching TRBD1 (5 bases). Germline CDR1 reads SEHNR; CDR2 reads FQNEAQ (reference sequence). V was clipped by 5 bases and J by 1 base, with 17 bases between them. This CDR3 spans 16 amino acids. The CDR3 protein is CASSPRGGRGNTEAFF. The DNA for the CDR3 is TGTGCCAGCAGCCCCCGGGGGGGTCGGGGGAACACTGAAGCTTTCTTT.

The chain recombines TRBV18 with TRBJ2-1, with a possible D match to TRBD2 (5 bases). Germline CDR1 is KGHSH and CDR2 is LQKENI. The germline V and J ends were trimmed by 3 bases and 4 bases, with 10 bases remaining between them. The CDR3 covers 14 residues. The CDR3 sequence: CASSPTGVYNEQFF. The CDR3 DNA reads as TGTGCCAGCTCACCCACCGGGGTTTACAATGAGCAGTTCTTC. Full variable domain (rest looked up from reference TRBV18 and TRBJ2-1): NAGVMQNPRHLVRRRGQEARLRCSPMKGHSHVYWYRQLPEEGLKFMVYLQKENIIDESGMPKERFSAEFPKEGPSILRIQQVVRGDSAAYFCASSPTGVYNEQFFGPGTRLTVL.

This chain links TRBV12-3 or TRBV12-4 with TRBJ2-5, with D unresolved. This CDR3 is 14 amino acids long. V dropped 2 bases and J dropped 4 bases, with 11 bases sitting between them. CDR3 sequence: CASSLMGSRETQYF. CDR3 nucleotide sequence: TGTGCCAGCAGTTTAATGGGATCGCGAGAGACCCAGTACTTC.

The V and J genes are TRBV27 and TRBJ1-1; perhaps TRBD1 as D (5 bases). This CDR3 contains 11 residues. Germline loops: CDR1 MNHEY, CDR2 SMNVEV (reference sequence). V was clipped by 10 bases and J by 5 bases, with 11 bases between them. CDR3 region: CATRRGTEAFF. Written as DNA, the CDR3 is TGTGCCACTCGGCGGGGGACTGAAGCTTTCTTT.

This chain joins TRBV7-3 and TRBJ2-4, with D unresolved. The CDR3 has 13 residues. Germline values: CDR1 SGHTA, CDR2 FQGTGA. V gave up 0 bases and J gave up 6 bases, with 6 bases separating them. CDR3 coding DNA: TGTGCCAGCAGCTTAACAACGTCAAACATTCAGTACTTC. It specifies CASSLTTSNIQYF.

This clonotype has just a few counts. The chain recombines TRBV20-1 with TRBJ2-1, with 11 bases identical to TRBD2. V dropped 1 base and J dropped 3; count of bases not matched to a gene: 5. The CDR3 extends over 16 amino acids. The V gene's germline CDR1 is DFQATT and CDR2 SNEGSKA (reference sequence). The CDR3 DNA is TGCAGTGCTAGAGGACTAGCGGGGAATTACTACAATGAGCAGTTCTTC. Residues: CSARGLAGNYYNEQFF.

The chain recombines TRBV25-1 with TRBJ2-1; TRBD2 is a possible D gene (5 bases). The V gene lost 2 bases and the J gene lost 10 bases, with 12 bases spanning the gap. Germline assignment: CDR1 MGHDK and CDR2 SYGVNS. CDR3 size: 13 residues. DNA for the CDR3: TGTGCCAGCAGTGAACTCTGGACTGGGGAGCAGTTCTTC. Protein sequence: CASSELWTGEQFF.

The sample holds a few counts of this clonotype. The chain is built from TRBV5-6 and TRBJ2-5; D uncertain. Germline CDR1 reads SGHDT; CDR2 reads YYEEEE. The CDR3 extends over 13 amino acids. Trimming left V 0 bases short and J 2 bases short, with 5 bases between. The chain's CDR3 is CASSLERQETQYF. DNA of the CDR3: TGTGCCAGCAGCTTGGAACGACAAGAGACCCAGTACTTC.

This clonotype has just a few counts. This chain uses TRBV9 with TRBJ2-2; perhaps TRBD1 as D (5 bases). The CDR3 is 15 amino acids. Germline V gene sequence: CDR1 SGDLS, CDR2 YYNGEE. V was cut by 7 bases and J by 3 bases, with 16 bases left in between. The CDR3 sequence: CASSPVDIYTGELFF. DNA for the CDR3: TGTGCCAGCTCTCCAGTGGACATATACACCGGGGAGCTGTTTTTT.

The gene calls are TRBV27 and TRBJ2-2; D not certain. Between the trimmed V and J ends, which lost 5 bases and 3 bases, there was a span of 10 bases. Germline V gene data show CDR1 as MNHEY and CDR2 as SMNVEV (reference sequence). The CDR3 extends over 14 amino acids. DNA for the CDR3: TGTGCCAGCAGTGGTAGGGAATACACCGGGGAGCTGTTTTTT. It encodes CASSGREYTGELFF.

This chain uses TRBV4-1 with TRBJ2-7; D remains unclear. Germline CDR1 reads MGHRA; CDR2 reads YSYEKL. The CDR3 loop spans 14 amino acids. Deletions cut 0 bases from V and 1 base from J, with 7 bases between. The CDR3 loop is CASSQDQVSYEQYF. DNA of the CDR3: TGCGCCAGCAGCCAAGATCAAGTATCCTACGAGCAGTACTTC.

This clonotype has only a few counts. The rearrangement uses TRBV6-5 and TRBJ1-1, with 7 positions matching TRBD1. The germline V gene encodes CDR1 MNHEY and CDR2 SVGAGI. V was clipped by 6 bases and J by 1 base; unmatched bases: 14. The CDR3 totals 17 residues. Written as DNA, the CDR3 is TGTGCCAGCAGATCCTCTCCATATACAGGGGCGAACACTGAAGCTTTCTTT. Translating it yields CASRSSPYTGANTEAFF.

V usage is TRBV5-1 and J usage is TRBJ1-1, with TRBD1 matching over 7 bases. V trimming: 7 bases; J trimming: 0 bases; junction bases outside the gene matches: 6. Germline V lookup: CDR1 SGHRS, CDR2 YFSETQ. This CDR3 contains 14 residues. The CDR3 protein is CASFDRAVNTEAFF. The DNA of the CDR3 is TGCGCCAGCTTCGACAGGGCGGTGAACACTGAAGCTTTCTTT.

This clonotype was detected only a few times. For the CDR3, the DNA is TGTGCCAGCAGCCTATACCCCGGGACTAGCGGGAGGGATGAGCAGTTCTTC. Translating it yields CASSLYPGTSGRDEQFF. The chain is built from TRBV7-2 and TRBJ2-1; TRBD2 agrees at 16 bases. The ends lost 5 bases at V and 8 bases at J; junction bases unmatched: 9. This CDR3 contains 17 residues. Germline V gene data show CDR1 as SGHTA and CDR2 as FQGNSA.

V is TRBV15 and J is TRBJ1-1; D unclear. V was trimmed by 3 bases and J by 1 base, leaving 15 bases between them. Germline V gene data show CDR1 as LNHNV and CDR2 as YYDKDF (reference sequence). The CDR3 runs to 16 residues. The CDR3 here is CATSSPGMGPNTEAFF. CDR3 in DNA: TGTGCCACCAGCAGCCCAGGTATGGGCCCGAACACTGAAGCTTTCTTT.

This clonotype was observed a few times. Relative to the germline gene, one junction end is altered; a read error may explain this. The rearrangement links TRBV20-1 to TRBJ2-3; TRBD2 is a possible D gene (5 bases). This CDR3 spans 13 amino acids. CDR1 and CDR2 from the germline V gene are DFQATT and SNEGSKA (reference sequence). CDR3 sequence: CSARGSSTDTQCF. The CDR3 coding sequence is TGCAGTGCCCGGGGTTCCTCTACAGATACGCAGTGTTTT.